The 8 T cell receptor beta chains below all came from one sample that was sequenced in a study of cytomegalovirus exposure and HLA in healthy donors. The method was immunoSEQ multiplex PCR; TCRdb's version includes in-frame clones alone and lacks a portion of them. The top ten clones hold 0.95% to 1.5% of a sample with 100,000 to 150,000 clones, 80% to 90% of them seen once. Sequences were obtained from PBMCs. The receptors originated from a woman between 18 and 30 years old in good health and CMV-seronegative.

This chain joins TRBV27 and TRBJ1-2; possibly TRBD1 for D (5 bases). Between the trimmed V and J ends, which lost 1 base and 4 bases, there was a span of 10 bases. Germline loops: CDR1 MNHEY, CDR2 SMNVEV (reference sequence). This CDR3 comprises 14 residues. DNA for the CDR3: TGTGCCAGCAGTTTATTGGGGCAGGGCTATGGCTACACCTTC. Translation: CASSLLGQGYGYTF.

The rearrangement uses TRBV12-5 and TRBJ1-1; D might be TRBD1 (5 bases). The CDR3 loop spans 14 amino acids. V was cut by 2 bases and J by 1 base, with 8 bases left in between. CDR1 and CDR2 (germline): LGHNT, FRNRAP. For the CDR3, the DNA is TGTGCTAGTGGTTTGCCGACAGAGAACACTGAAGCTTTCTTT. Encoded protein: CASGLPTENTEAFF.

This rearrangement joins TRBV9 to TRBJ1-2; unclear D gene. The germline CDR1 and CDR2 sequences are SGDLS and YYNGEE. This CDR3 comprises 15 residues. V was pared by 0 bases and J by 3 bases, with 12 bases between. DNA of the CDR3: TGTGCCAGCAGCGTAGAGCCGGGTGCCCACTATGGCTACACCTTC. It is translated as CASSVEPGAHYGYTF. Combining the CDR3 with reference TRBV9 and TRBJ1-2 gives the whole variable domain DSGVTQTPKHLITATGQRVTLRCSPRSGDLSVYWYQQSLDQGLQFLIQYYNGEERAKGNILERFSAQQFPDLHSELNLSSLELGDSALYFCASSVEPGAHYGYTFGSGTRLTVV.

This rearrangement joins TRBV5-5 to TRBJ1-5; D is perhaps TRBD1 (5 bases). CDR3 size: 14 residues. V dropped 4 bases and J dropped 3 bases, with 11 bases sitting between them. The germline gives CDR1 SGHKS, CDR2 YYEKEE (reference sequence). The CDR3 protein is CASSPSGVNQPQHF. CDR3 DNA sequence: TGTGCCAGCAGCCCCTCGGGGGTCAATCAGCCCCAGCATTTT.

V and J are TRBV7-3 and TRBJ1-1; 9 nucleotides agree with TRBD1. V dropped 4 bases and J dropped 4; count of bases not matched to a gene: 4. Germline loops: CDR1 SGHTA, CDR2 FQGTGA. The CDR3 spans 14 residues. CDR3 residues: CASSSTGGITEAFF. In DNA, the CDR3 is TGTGCCAGCAGCTCTACAGGGGGCATCACTGAAGCTTTCTTT.

CDR3 residues: CASSLGQVAGNTIYF. The CDR3 nucleotides are TGCGCCAGCAGCTTGGGACAGGTGGCTGGAAACACCATATATTTT. The genes are TRBV5-1 and TRBJ1-3; a weak D match, TRBD1 (6 bases). V was shortened by 0 bases and J by 2 bases, with 9 bases between the two germline ends. Germline values: CDR1 SGHRS, CDR2 YFSETQ. CDR3 length: 15 amino acids.

The rearrangement uses TRBV7-9 and TRBJ1-2; possibly TRBD1 for D (6 bases). CDR1 SEHNR and CDR2 FQNEAQ come from the germline V gene (reference sequence). This CDR3 contains 15 residues. The ends were cut back, 3 bases at V and 6 bases at J, with 17 bases in the middle. The CDR3 nucleotides are TGTGCCAGCAGCTTTGGTGCAGGGGCAGAGAATGGCTACACCTTC. Translating gives CASSFGAGAENGYTF.

The chain has TRBV4-1 and TRBJ2-7; 7 bases fit TRBD1. Germline-derived CDR1 and CDR2 are MGHRA and YSYEKL. The CDR3 has 16 amino acids. V shed 0 bases and J 3 bases; nucleotides not matched to a gene: 8. The CDR3 DNA reads as TGCGCCAGCAGCCAAGAACGGACAGGTGAAATCTACGAGCAGTACTTC. This codes for CASSQERTGEIYEQYF.